The present T cell receptor (beta chain) was sequenced within a study of cytomegalovirus exposure and HLA in healthy donors. The study's findings and limits: The classifier was said to identify cytomegalovirus status with high specificity and sensitivity.

The donors were members of the roughly 120-subject validation cohort (separate from the approximately 670-subject first cohort). CDR1 and CDR2 from the germline V gene are MNHEY and SVGAGI. CDR3 size: 13 residues. Trimming took 7 bases from V and 0 from J, leaving 9 bases between them. Clones were sequenced by immunoSEQ multiplex PCR, and TCRdb holds only the in-frame ones, with some missing. The sample shows some 340,000 clones, roughly nine tenths of them seen only once. This clone was seen a handful of times. What it binds is unknown. Material for sequencing was PBMCs. The source is a woman in her thirties in good health and CMV-seropositive. The chain carries TRBV6-5 and TRBJ1-2, with D possibly matching TRBD1 (5 bases). Here the CDR3 reads CASTGTANYGYTF. The CDR3, as DNA: TGTGCCAGCACCGGGACGGCTAACTATGGCTACACCTTC.